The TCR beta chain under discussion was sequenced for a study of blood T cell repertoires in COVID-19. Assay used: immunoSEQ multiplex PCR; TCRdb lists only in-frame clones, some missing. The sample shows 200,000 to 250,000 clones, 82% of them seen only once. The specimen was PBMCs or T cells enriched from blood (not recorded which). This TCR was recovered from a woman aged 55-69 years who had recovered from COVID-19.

The CDR3 sequence is CASSFTQAGIETQYF. The CDR3 DNA reads as TGCGCCAGCAGCTTTACCCAAGCAGGGATCGAGACCCAGTACTTC. The chain carries TRBV5-1 and TRBJ2-5, with D perhaps TRBD1 (5 bases). The CDR3 consists of 15 residues. The germline V gene encodes CDR1 SGHRS and CDR2 YFSETQ. Trimming stripped 2 bases from V and 5 bases from J, with 16 bases between.